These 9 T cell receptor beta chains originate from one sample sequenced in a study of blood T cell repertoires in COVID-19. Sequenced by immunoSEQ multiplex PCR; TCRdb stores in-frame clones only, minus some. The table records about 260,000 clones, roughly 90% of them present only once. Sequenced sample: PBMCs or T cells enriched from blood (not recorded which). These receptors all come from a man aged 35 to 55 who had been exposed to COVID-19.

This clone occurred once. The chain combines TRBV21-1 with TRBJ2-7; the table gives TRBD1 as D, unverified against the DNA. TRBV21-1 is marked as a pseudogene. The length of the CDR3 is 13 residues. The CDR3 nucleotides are TGTGCCAACCAAAAAAGGGGCCGTTACGAGCAGTACTTC. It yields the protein CANQKRGRYEQYF.

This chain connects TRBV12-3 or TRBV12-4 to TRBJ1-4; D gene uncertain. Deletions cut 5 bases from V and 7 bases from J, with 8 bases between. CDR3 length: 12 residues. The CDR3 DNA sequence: TGTGCCAGCAGTACCCCTAGTGAAAAACTGTTTTTT. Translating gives CASSTPSEKLFF.

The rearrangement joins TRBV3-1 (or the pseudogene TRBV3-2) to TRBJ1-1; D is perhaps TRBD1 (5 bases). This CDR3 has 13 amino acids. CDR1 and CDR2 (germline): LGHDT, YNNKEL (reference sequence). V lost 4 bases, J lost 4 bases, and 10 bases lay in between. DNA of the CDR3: TGTGCCAGCAGCCTCAGGGAGGTCACTGAAGCTTTCTTT. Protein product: CASSLREVTEAFF.

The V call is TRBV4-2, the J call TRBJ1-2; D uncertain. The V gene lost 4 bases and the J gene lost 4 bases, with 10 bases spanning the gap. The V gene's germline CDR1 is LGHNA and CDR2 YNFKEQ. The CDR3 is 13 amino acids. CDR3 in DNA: TGTGCCAGCAGCCCCCGGGGAGCCTATGGCTACACCTTC. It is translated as CASSPRGAYGYTF.

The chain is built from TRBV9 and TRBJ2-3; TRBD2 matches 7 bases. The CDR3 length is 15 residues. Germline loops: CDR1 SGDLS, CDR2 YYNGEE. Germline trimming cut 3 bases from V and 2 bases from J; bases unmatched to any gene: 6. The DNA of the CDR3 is TGTGCCAGCAGCGCCGAGCTAGCGGCCACAGATACGCAGTATTTT. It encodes CASSAELAATDTQYF. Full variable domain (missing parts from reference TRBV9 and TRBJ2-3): DSGVTQTPKHLITATGQRVTLRCSPRSGDLSVYWYQQSLDQGLQFLIQYYNGEERAKGNILERFSAQQFPDLHSELNLSSLELGDSALYFCASSAELAATDTQYFGPGTRLTVL.

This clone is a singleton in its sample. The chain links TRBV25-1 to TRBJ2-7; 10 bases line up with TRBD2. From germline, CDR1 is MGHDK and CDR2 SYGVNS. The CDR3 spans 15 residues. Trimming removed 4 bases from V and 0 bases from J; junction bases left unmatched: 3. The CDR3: CASSGLAGDSYEQYF. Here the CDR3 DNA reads TGTGCCAGCAGTGGGCTAGCGGGGGACTCCTACGAGCAGTACTTC.

The CDR3 spells CASSGQPKYNEQFF. In DNA form, the CDR3 reads TGTGCCAGCAGTGGACAGCCAAAGTACAATGAGCAGTTCTTC. The chain carries TRBV27 and TRBJ2-1; D might be TRBD1 (6 bases). V lost 5 bases to trimming and J lost 4 bases, with 12 bases between them. Germline V lookup: CDR1 MNHEY, CDR2 SMNVEV (reference sequence). CDR3 length: 14 amino acids.

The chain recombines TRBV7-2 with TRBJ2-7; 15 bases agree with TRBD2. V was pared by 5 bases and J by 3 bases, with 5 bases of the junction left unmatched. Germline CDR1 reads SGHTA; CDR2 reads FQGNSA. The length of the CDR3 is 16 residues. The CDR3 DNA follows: TGTGCCAGCAGCGAGGGACTAGCGGGAGGTCTCTACGAGCAGTACTTC. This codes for CASSEGLAGGLYEQYF. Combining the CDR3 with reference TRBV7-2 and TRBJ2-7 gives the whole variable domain GAGVSQSPSNKVTEKGKDVELRCDPISGHTALYWYRQSLGQGLEFLIYFQGNSAPDKSGLPSDRFSAERTGGSVSTLTIQRTQQEDSAVYLCASSEGLAGGLYEQYFGPGTRLTVT.

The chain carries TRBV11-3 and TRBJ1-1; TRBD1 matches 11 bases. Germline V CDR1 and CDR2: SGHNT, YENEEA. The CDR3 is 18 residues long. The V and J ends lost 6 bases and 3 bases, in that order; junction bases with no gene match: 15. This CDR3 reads CASSAISRTGGTYTEAFF. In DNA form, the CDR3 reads TGTGCCAGCAGTGCCATTTCCAGGACAGGGGGCACCTACACTGAAGCTTTCTTT.